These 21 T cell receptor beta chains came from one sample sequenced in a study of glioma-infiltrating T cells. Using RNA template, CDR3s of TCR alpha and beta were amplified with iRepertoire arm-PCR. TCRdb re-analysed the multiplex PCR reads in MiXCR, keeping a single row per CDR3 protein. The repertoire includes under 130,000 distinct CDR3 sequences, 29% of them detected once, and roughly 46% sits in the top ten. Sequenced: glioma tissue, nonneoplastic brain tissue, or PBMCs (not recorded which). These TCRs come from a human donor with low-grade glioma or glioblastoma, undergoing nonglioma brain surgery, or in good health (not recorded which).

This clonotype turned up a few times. The DNA of the CDR3 is TGTGCCAGCAGTTTCGGGAGGGGCTACACCTTC. Protein: CASSFGRGYTF. V is TRBV12-3 or TRBV12-4 and J is TRBJ1-2, with D unresolved. Trimming took off 3 bases at V and 8 bases at J, with 7 bases between the two ends. The CDR3 is 11 residues long.

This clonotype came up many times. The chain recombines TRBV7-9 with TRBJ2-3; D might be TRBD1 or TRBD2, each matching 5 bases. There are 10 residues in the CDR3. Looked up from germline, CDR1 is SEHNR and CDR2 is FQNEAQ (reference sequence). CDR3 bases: TGTGCAGATACCGACGGGACGAAGTATTTT. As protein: CADTDGTKYF.

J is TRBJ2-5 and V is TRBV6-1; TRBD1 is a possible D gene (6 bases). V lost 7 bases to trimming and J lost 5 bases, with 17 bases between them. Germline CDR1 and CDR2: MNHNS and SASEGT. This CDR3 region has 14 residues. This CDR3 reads CASNSIHRDETQYF. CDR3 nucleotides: TGTGCCAGCAACTCCATTCACAGGGATGAGACCCAGTACTTC.

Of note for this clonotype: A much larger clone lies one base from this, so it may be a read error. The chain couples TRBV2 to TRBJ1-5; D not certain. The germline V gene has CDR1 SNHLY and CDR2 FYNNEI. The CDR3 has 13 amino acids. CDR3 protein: CASSPQSSQPQHF. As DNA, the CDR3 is TGTGCCAGCAGTCCCCAGAGCAGTCAGCCCCAGCATTTT.

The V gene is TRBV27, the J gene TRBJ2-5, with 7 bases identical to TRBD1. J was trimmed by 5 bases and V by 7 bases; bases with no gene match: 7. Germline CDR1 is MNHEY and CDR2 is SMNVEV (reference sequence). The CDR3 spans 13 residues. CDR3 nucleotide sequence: TGTGCCAGCAACAGACAGGGTACGGAGACCCAGTACTTC. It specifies CASNRQGTETQYF.

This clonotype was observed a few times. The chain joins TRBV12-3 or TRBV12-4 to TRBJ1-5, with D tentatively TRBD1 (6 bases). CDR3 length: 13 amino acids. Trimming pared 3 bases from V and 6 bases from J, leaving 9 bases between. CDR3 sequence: CASSFTGSQPQHF. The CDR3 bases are TGTGCCAGCAGTTTTACAGGGAGTCAGCCCCAGCATTTT.

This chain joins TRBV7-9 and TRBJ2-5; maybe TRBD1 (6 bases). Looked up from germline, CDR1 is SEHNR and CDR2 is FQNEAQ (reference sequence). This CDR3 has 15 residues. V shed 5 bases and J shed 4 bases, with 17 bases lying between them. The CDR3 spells CASSPQARGSETQYF. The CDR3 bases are TGTGCCAGCAGCCCCCAGGCAAGGGGGTCAGAGACCCAGTACTTC.

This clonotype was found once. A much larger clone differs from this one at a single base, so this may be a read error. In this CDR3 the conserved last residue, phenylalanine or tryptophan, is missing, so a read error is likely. The CDR3 sequence: CASSTWTVGQETQYL. The CDR3 DNA reads as TGTGCCAGTAGTACCTGGACAGTGGGACAAGAGACCCAGTACTTA. V usage is TRBV19 and J usage is TRBJ2-5; tentative D call: TRBD1 (6 bases). Germline V gene data show CDR1 as LNHDA and CDR2 as SQIVND (reference sequence). Trimming stripped 4 bases from V and 2 bases from J, with 14 bases between. The CDR3 totals 15 residues.

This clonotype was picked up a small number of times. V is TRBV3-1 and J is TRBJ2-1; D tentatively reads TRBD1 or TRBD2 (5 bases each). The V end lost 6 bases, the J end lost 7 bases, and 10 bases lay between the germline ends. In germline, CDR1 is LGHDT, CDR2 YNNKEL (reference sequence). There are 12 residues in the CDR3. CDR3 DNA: TGTGCCAGCAGGAGGGGCTGGAATGAGCAGTTCTTC. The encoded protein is CASRRGWNEQFF.

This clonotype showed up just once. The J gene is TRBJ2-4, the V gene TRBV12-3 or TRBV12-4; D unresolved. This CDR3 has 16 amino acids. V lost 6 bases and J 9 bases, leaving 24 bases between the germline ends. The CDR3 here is CASSPGRWISRVIQYF. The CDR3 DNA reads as TGTGCCAGCAGCCCCGGTCGGTGGATATCCCGGGTCATTCAGTACTTC.

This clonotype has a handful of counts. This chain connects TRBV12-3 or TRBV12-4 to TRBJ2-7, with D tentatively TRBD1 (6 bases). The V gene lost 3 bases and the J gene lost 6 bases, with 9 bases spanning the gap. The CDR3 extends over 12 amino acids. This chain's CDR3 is CASSFGTIEQYF. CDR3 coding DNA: TGTGCCAGCAGTTTCGGGACAATCGAGCAGTACTTC.

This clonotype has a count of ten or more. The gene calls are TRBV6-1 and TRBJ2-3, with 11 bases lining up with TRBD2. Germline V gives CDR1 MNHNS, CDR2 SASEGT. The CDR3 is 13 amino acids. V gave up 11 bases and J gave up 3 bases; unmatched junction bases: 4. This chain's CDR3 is CALLAGGTDTQYF. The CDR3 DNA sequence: TGTGCCTTGTTAGCGGGGGGGACAGATACGCAGTATTTT.

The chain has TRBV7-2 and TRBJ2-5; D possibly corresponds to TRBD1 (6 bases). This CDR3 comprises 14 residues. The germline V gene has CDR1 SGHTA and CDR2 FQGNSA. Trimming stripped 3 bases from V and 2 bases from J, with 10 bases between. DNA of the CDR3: TGTGCCAGCAGCTTGGGACACCCACAAGAGACCCAGTACTTC. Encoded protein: CASSLGHPQETQYF.

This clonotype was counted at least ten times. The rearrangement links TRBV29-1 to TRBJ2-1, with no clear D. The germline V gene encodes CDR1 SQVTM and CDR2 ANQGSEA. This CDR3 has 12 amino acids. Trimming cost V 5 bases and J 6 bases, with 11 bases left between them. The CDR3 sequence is CSVLSNGNEQFF. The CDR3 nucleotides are TGCAGCGTTCTATCAAACGGCAATGAGCAGTTCTTC.

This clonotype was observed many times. CDR3 sequence: CASSQGAIDSYEQYF. The CDR3, as DNA: TGCGCCAGCAGCCAAGGAGCCATAGATTCCTACGAGCAGTACTTC. The chain recombines TRBV4-3 with TRBJ2-7; D unclear. Trimming pared 1 base from V and 1 base from J, leaving 11 bases between. The CDR3 consists of 15 residues. Germline lookup yields CDR1 LGHNA and CDR2 YSLEER.

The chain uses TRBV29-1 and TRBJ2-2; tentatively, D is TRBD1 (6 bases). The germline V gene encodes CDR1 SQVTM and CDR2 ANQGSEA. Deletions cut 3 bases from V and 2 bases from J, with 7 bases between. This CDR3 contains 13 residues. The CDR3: CSVEDSNTGELFF. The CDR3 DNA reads TGCAGCGTTGAGGACAGCAACACCGGGGAGCTGTTTTTT.

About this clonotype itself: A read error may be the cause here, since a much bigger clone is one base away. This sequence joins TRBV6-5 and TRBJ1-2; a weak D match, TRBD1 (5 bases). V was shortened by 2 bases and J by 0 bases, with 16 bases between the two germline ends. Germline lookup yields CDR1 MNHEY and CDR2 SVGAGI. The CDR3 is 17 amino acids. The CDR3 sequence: CASSYHSPDTANYGYTF. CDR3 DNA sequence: TGTGCCAGCAGTTACCACTCCCCGGACACTGCTAACTATGGCTACACCTTC.

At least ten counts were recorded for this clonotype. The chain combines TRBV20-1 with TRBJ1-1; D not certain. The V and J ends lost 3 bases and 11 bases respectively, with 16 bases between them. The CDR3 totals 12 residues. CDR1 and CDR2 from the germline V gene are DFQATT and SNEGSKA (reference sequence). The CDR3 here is CSASGNGPEAFF. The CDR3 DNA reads TGCAGTGCTAGTGGGAACGGACCCGAGGCTTTCTTT.

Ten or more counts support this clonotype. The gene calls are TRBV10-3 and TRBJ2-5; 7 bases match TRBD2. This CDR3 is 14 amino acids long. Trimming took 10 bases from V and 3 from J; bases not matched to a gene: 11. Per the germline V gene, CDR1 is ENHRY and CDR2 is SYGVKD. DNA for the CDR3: TGTGCCACCGGGGGGAGGGGAAAGGAAGAGACCCAGTACTTC. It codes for CATGGRGKEETQYF.

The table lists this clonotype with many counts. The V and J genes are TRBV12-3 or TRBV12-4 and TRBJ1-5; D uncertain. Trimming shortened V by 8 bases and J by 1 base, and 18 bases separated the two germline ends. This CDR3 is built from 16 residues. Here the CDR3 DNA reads TGTGCCAGCGGCTGGGGTCTTGGGATAAGCAATCAGCCCCAGCATTTT. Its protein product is CASGWGLGISNQPQHF.

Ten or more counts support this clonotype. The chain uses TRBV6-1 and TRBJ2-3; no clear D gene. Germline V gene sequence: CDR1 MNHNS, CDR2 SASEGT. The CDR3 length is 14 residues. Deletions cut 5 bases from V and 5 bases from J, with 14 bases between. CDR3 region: CASSSHLPVDTQYF. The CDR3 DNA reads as TGTGCCAGCAGTTCTCACCTCCCCGTAGATACGCAGTATTTT.